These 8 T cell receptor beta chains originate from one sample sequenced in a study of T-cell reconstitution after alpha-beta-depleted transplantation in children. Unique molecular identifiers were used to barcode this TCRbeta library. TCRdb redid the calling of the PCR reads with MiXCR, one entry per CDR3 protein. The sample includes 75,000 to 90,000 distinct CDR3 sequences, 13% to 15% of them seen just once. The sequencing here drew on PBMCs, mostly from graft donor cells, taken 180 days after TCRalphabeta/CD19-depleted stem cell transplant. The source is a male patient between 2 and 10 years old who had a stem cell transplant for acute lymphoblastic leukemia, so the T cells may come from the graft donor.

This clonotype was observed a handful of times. The CDR3 DNA reads TGTGCCAGCTCACCTAGAACGACAGGTTTCAATGAGCAGTTCTTC. Translated, it gives CASSPRTTGFNEQFF. The genes are TRBV18 and TRBJ2-1, with D possibly matching TRBD1 (6 bases). There are 15 residues in the CDR3. Germline lookup yields CDR1 KGHSH and CDR2 LQKENI. V was clipped by 3 bases and J by 6 bases, with 15 bases between them.

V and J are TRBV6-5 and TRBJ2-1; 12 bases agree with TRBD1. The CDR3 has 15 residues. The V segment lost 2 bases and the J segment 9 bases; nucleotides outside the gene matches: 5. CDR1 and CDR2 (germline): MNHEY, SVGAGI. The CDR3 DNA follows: TGTGCCAGCAGTTACAAGGGACAGGGGGCAGGTGAGCAGTTCTTC. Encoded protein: CASSYKGQGAGEQFF.

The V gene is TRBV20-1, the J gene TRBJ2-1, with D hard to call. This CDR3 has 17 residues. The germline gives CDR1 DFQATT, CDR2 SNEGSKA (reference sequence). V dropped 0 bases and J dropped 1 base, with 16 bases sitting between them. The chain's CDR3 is CSARDLSRSRSYNEQFF. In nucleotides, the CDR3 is TGCAGTGCTAGAGATCTGAGTAGGTCAAGGTCCTACAATGAGCAGTTCTTC.

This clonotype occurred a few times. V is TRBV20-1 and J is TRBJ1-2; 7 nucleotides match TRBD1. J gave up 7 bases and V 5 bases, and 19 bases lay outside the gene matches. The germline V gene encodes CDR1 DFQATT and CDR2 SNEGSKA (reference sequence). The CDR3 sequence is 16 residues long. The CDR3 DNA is TGCAGTGCTCTTCTCCATTTTGACAGGGCGGGAAGTGGCTACACCTTC. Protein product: CSALLHFDRAGSGYTF.

The CDR3 DNA is TGCGCCAGCAGTGTGGGACAGCAGCTCCTTAACTATGGCTACACCTTC. It translates to CASSVGQQLLNYGYTF. The rearrangement uses TRBV5-1 and TRBJ1-2; 7 bases align to TRBD1. The CDR3 contains 16 residues. The junction had 11 bases not matched to a gene; V was cut back by 5 bases and J by 1 base. Looked up from germline, CDR1 is SGHRS and CDR2 is YFSETQ.

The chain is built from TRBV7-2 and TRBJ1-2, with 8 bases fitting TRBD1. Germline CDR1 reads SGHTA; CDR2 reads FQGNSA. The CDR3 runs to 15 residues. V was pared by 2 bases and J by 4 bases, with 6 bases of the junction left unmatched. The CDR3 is CASSLSTGESYGYTF. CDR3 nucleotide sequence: TGTGCCAGCAGCTTATCGACAGGGGAAAGCTATGGCTACACCTTC.

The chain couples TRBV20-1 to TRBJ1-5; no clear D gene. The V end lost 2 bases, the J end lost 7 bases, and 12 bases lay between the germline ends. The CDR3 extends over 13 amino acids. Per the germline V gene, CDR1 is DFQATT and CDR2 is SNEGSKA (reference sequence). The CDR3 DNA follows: TGCAGTGCTAGATCCGGGAATAGGCAGCCCCAGCATTTT. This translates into CSARSGNRQPQHF.

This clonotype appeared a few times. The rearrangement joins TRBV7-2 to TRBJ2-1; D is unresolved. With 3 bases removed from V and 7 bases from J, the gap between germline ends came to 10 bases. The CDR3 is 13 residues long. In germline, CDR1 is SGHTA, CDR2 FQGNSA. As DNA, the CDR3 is TGTGCCAGCAGCTTCCCCCTCCGGAATGAGCAGTTCTTC. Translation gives CASSFPLRNEQFF.